The source of this TCR beta chain is a study of control samples from healthy donors and cancer patients. Measured with immunoSEQ multiplex PCR; TCRdb has only the in-frame clones, and not every one. The table includes over 100,000 clones, approximately 90% detected once. CDR1 and CDR2 (germline): MRHNA, SNTAGT. There are 14 residues in the CDR3. V lost 3 bases, J lost 8 bases, and 16 bases lay in between. Sequencing was carried out using blood. The receptor was derived from a human donor in good health. The donor label of this sample is uncertain. The chain couples TRBV6-4 to TRBJ1-2; D is perhaps TRBD1 (6 bases). The chain's CDR3 is CASSEGGESSGYTF. As DNA, the CDR3 is TGTGCCAGCAGTGAAGGGGGGGAGTCGAGCGGCTACACCTTC.